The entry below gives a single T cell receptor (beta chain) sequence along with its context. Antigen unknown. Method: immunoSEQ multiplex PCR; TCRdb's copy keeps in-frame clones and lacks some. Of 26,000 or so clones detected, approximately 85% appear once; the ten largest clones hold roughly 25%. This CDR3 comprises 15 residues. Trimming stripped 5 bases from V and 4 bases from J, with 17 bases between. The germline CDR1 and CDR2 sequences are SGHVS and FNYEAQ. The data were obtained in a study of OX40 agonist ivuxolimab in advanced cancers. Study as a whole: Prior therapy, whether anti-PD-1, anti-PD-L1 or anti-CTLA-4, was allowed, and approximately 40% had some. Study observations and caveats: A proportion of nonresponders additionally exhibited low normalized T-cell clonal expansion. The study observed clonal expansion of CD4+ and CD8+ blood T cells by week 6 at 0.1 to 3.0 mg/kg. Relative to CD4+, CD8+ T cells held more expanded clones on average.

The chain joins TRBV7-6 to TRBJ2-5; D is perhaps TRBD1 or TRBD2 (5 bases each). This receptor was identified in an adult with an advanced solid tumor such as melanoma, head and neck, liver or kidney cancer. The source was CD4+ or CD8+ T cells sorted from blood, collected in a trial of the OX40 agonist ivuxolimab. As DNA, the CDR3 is TGTGCCAGCAGCCCAACCAGAGGGGTAGGAGAGACCCAGTACTTC. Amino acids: CASSPTRGVGETQYF.